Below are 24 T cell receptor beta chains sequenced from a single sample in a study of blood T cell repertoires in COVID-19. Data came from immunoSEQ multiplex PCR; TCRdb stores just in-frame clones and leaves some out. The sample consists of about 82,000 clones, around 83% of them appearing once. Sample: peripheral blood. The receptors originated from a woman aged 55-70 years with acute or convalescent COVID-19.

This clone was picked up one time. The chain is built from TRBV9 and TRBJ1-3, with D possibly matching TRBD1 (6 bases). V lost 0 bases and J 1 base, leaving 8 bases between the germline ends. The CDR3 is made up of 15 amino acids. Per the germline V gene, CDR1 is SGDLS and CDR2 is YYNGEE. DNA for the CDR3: TGTGCCAGCAGCGTAGGGGGACAATCTGGAAACACCATATATTTT. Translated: CASSVGGQSGNTIYF.

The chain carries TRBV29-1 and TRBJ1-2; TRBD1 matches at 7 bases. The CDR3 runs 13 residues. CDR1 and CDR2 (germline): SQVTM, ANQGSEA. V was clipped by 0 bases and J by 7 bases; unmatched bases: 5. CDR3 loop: CSVEEEGAGGYTF. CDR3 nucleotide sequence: TGCAGCGTTGAAGAGGAGGGGGCGGGTGGCTACACCTTC.

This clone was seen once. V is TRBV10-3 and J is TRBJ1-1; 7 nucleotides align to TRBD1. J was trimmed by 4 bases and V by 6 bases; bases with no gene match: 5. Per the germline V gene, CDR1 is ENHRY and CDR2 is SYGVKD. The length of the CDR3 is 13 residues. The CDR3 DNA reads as TGTGCCATCAGAGGACAGGCCCCCACTGAAGCTTTCTTT. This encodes CAIRGQAPTEAFF.

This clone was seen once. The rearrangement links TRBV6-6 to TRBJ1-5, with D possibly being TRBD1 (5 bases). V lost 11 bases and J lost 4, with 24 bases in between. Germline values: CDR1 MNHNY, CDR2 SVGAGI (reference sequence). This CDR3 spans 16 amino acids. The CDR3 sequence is CAARLPGLGGNQPQHF. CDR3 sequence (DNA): TGTGCCGCTCGATTGCCAGGGCTCGGTGGGAATCAGCCCCAGCATTTT.

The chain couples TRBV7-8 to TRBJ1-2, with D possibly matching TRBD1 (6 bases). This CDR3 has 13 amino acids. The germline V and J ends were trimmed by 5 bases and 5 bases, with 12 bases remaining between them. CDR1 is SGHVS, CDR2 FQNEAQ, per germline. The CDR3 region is CASSSTGLYGYTF. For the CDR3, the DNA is TGTGCCAGCAGCAGTACAGGGTTATATGGCTACACCTTC.

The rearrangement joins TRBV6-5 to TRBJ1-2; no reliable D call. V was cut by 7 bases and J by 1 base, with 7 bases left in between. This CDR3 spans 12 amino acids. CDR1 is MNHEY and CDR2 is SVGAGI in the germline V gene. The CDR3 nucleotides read TGTGCCAGCAAGACTAGTAACTATGGCTACACCTTC. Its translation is CASKTSNYGYTF.

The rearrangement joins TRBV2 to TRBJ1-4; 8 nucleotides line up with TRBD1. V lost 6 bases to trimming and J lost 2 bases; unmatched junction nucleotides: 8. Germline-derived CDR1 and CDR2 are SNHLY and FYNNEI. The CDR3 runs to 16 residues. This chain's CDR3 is CASRSTGVLTNEKLFF. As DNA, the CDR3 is TGTGCCAGCAGGTCGACAGGGGTGTTGACTAATGAAAAACTGTTTTTT.

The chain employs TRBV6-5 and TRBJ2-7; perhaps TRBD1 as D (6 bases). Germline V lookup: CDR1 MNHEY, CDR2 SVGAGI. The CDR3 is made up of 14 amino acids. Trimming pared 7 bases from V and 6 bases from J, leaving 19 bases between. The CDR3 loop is CASMINRDSAEQYF. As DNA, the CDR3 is TGTGCCAGCATGATAAACAGGGATTCGGCCGAGCAGTACTTC.

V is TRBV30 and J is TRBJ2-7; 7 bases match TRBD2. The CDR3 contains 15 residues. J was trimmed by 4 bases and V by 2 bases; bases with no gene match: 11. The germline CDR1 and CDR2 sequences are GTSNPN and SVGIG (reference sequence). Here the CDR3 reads CAWSPSTSRRYEQYF. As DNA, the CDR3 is TGTGCCTGGAGTCCGTCGACTAGCAGACGGTACGAGCAGTACTTC.

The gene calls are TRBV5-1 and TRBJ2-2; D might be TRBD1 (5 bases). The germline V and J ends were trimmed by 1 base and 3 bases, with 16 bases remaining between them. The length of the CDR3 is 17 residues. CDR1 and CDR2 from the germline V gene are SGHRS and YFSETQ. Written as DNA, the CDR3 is TGCGCCAGCAGCTTGCTCCCAAGGGGTTCCGACACCGGGGAGCTGTTTTTT. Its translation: CASSLLPRGSDTGELFF.

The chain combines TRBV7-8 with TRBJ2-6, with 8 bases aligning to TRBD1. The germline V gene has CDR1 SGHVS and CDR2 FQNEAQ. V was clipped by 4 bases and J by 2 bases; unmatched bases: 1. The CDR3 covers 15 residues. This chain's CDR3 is CASSSGQAGANVLTF. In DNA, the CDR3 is TGTGCCAGCAGCTCGGGACAGGCTGGGGCCAACGTCCTGACTTTC.

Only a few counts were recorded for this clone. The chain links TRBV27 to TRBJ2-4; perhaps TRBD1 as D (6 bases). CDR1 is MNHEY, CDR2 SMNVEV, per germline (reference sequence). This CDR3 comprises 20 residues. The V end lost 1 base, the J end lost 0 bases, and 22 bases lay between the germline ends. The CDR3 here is CASSLFGGWTDNLAKNIQYF. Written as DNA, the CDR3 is TGTGCCAGCAGTTTATTTGGTGGATGGACAGACAATCTAGCCAAAAACATTCAGTACTTC.

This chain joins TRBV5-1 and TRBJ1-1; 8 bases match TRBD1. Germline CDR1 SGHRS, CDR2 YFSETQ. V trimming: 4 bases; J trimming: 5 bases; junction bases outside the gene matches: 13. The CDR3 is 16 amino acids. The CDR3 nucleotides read TGCGCCAGCAGCCCCCCAATTGGACAGGGTAAAACTGAAGCTTTCTTT. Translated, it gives CASSPPIGQGKTEAFF. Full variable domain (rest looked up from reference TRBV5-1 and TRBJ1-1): KAGVTQTPRYLIKTRGQQVTLSCSPISGHRSVSWYQQTPGQGLQFLFEYFSETQRNKGNFPGRFSGRQFSNSRSEMNVSTLELGDSALYLCASSPPIGQGKTEAFFGQGTRLTVV.

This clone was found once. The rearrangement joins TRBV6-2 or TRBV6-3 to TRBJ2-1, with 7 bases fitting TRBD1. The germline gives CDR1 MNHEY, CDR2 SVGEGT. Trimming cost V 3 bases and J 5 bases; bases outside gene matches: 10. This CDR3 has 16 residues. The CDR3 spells CASSYLQGTDHNEQFF. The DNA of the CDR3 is TGTGCCAGCAGTTATTTACAAGGGACAGACCACAATGAGCAGTTCTTC.

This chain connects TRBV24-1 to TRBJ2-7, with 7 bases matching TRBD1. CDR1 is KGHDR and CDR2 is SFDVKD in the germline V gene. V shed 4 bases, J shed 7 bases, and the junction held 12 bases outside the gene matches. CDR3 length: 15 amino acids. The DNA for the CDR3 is TGTGCCACCAGTGACCCACGGACAGGTTCGGGGGAGCAGTACTTC. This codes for CATSDPRTGSGEQYF.

CDR3 sequence: CASSTEGTGGYGYTF. In DNA form, the CDR3 reads TGCGCCAGCAGCACCGAAGGGACAGGGGGCTATGGCTACACCTTC. The chain combines TRBV5-1 with TRBJ1-2; 11 bases are shared with TRBD1. Per germline, CDR1 SGHRS and CDR2 YFSETQ. The J segment lost 4 bases and the V segment lost 4 bases, leaving 6 bases of the junction unmatched. The CDR3 runs 15 residues.

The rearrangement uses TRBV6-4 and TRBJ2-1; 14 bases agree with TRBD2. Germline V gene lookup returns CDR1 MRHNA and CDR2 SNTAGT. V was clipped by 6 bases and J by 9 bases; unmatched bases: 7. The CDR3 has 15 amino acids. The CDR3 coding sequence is TGTGCCAGCAGCCAGGATGGACTAGCGGGAGGTGAGCAGTTCTTC. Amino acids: CASSQDGLAGGEQFF.

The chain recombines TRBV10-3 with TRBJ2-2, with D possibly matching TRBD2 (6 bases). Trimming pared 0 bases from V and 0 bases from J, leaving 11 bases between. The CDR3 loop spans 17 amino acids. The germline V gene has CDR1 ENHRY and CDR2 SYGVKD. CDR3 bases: TGTGCCATCAGTGAGTCGGGGGGTACTACGAACACCGGGGAGCTGTTTTTT. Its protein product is CAISESGGTTNTGELFF.

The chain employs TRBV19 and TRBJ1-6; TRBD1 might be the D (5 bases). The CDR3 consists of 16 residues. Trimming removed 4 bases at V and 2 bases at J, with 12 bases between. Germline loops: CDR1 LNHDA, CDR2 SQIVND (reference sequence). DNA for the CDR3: TGTGCCAGTAGTAGGGGCAGGGTGGCCTATAATTCACCCCTCCACTTT. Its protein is CASSRGRVAYNSPLHF.

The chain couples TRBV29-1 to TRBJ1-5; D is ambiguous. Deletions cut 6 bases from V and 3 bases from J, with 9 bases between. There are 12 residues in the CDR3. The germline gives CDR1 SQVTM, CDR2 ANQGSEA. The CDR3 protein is CSVRSANQPQHF. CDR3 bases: TGCAGCGTACGGAGTGCCAATCAGCCCCAGCATTTT.

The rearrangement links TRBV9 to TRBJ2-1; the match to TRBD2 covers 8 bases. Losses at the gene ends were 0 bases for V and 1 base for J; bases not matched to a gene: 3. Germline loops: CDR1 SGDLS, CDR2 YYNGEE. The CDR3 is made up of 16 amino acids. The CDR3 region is CASSVAGGQSYNEQFF. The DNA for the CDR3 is TGTGCCAGCAGCGTAGCGGGGGGGCAGTCCTACAATGAGCAGTTCTTC.

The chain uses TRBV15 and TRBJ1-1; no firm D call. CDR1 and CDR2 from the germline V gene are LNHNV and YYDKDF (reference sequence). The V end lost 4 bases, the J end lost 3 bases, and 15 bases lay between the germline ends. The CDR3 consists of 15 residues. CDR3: CATSIRSGFDTEAFF. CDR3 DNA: TGTGCCACCAGCATTCGGTCGGGGTTCGACACTGAAGCTTTCTTT.

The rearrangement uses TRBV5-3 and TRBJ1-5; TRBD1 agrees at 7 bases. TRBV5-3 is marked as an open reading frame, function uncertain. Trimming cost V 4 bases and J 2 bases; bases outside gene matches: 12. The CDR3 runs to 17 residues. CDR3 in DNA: TGTGCCAGAAGCCGACCACAGGGGATGTGGGGCAATCAGCCCCAGCATTTT. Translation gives CARSRPQGMWGNQPQHF.

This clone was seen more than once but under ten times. Here the CDR3 DNA reads TGTGCCAGTTTGGACAGGGGGCAGGGGAACACTGAAGCTTTCTTT. The encoded protein is CASLDRGQGNTEAFF. The chain uses TRBV19 and TRBJ1-1; 11 bases align to TRBD1. CDR3 length: 15 residues. J lost 1 base, V lost 8 bases, and 6 bases had no gene match. CDR1 is LNHDA and CDR2 is SQIVND in the germline V gene (reference sequence).